This TCR beta chain was obtained from a study of CD8 T cells in ankylosing spondylitis. Notes on the study in general: From matched ankylosing spondylitis synovial fluid, disease-linked clones were reportedly recovered at significantly enriched levels. One TCR beta motif, made up of eight highly homologous variants, appeared characteristic of ankylosing spondylitis blood.

This clonotype came up many times. What it binds is not known. TCRdb re-called the 5' RACE reads through MiXCR, storing one row per CDR3 protein. This table holds about 130,000 distinct CDR3 sequences, 7% found once. This receptor was taken from a male donor with ankylosing spondylitis or in good health (not recorded which). Source material: blood, either unsorted or a sorted T cell fraction (not recorded which).

The CDR3 spells CSARNLEANEQFF. DNA for the CDR3: TGCAGTGCTAGGAATCTAGAGGCCAATGAGCAGTTCTTC. The V call is TRBV20-1, the J call TRBJ2-1; D gene unclear. CDR3 length: 13 residues. Germline V gene lookup returns CDR1 DFQATT and CDR2 SNEGSKA (reference sequence). Trimming shortened V by 3 bases and J by 6 bases, and 12 bases separated the two germline ends.